This entry lists 2 T cell receptor beta chains sequenced from one sample in a study of identical twins. Each CDR3 protein is one row after TCRdb ran MiXCR on the 5' RACE reads. Altogether 1.5 million or so distinct CDR3 sequences are present, around a third being singletons, with the ten largest covering around 0.25%. Material: cord blood. Receptors originate from a newborn girl in good health.

The CDR3 loop reads CASSYTQGQPQHF. The CDR3 DNA sequence: TGCGCCAGCAGCTACACCCAGGGTCAGCCCCAGCATTTT. The chain has TRBV5-1 and TRBJ1-5; D might be TRBD1 (5 bases). V lost 3 bases to trimming and J lost 6 bases, with 10 bases between them. CDR1 and CDR2 from the germline V gene are SGHRS and YFSETQ. The CDR3 has 13 amino acids.

This clonotype was counted at least ten times. The V and J genes are TRBV12-3 or TRBV12-4 and TRBJ1-2; 9 positions agree with TRBD1. Germline trimming cut 5 bases from V and 3 bases from J; bases unmatched to any gene: 7. The CDR3 runs to 15 residues. The CDR3 nucleotides are TGTGCCAGCAGTCCCGGACAGGGGAGAGACTATGGCTACACCTTC. Translated: CASSPGQGRDYGYTF.